Shown below are 14 T cell receptor beta chains from a single sample sequenced in a study of T cell repertoires in cytomegalovirus infection. One entry per CDR3 protein, called by TCRdb with MiXCR from the reads. The sample shows 97,000 or so distinct CDR3 sequences, 16% of them seen only once. Sequenced material: PBMCs. Source of these receptors: a human donor in good health (CMV status not recorded). Some clones in this sample may be carry-over from other donors' samples.

Many counts were recorded for this clonotype. This chain uses TRBV7-2 with TRBJ2-7; D may be TRBD2 (7 bases). The CDR3 is 14 residues long. V shed 5 bases and J shed 6 bases, with 17 bases lying between them. Germline V lookup: CDR1 SGHTA, CDR2 FQGNSA. In nucleotides, the CDR3 is TGTGCCAGCAGCCTTACGGGGGGCGGGCGCGAGCAGTACTTC. It specifies CASSLTGGGREQYF. Variable domain in full (rest from reference TRBV7-2 and TRBJ2-7): GAGVSQSPSNKVTEKGKDVELRCDPISGHTALYWYRQSLGQGLEFLIYFQGNSAPDKSGLPSDRFSAERTGGSVSTLTIQRTQQEDSAVYLCASSLTGGGREQYFGPGTRLTVT.

This clonotype occurred many times. The chain employs TRBV6-2 or TRBV6-3 and TRBJ2-2, with TRBD1 as a possible D gene (6 bases). Germline CDR1 and CDR2: MNHEY and SVGEGT. CDR3 length equals 14 residues. V shed 4 bases and J shed 9 bases, with 15 bases lying between them. In DNA, the CDR3 is TGTGCCAGCAGTTGGGACACCGCCCGCCGGGAGCTGTTTTTT. It specifies CASSWDTARRELFF.

This clonotype was seen at least ten times. The rearrangement links TRBV7-6 to TRBJ2-3, with D perhaps TRBD1 (6 bases). The CDR3 runs to 16 residues. V was cut by 5 bases and J by 1 base, with 16 bases left in between. Germline V gene sequence: CDR1 SGHVS, CDR2 FNYEAQ. CDR3 DNA sequence: TGTGCCAGCAGCCAGTACATTGGGGGCGGCACAGATACGCAGTATTTT. It specifies CASSQYIGGGTDTQYF.

This clonotype was recorded a few times. V is TRBV9 and J is TRBJ2-5; D unresolved. Trimming stripped 2 bases from V and 2 bases from J, with 22 bases between. The CDR3 spans 18 residues. Per germline, CDR1 SGDLS and CDR2 YYNGEE. The CDR3 here is CASSVYGDTLGDQETQYF. The CDR3 DNA reads TGTGCCAGCAGCGTTTACGGAGACACCTTGGGTGATCAAGAGACCCAGTACTTC.

Ten or more counts support this clonotype. The chain links TRBV7-6 to TRBJ2-2; TRBD1 matches 9 bases. From germline, CDR1 is SGHVS and CDR2 FNYEAQ. The CDR3 contains 16 residues. V lost 0 bases, J lost 5 bases, and 4 bases stayed unmatched. CDR3 sequence reads: CASSLADRGRTGELFF. For the CDR3, the DNA is TGTGCCAGCAGCTTAGCGGACAGGGGCCGGACCGGGGAGCTGTTTTTT.

This clonotype was picked up a small number of times. V is TRBV12-3 or TRBV12-4 and J is TRBJ2-1; D is possibly TRBD1 (5 bases). Trimming stripped 3 bases from V and 2 bases from J, with 11 bases between. CDR3 length equals 15 residues. The CDR3 nucleotides read TGTGCCAGCAGTTTTGAGACAGACACCTACAATGAGCAGTTCTTC. Translated: CASSFETDTYNEQFF.

On this clonotype itself: One junction end disagrees with the germline gene, perhaps due to a read error. The chain is built from TRBV6-5 and TRBJ1-2; the match to TRBD1 covers 7 bases. Germline V gives CDR1 MNHEY, CDR2 SVGAGI. The length of the CDR3 is 13 residues. Here the CDR3 reads CTSAKGGNYGYTF. CDR3 DNA: TGTACCAGCGCCAAAGGGGGCAACTATGGCTACACCTTC.

This clonotype was picked up a small number of times. This sequence joins TRBV2 and TRBJ1-5; tentative D call: TRBD1 (5 bases). Trimming pared 1 base from V and 7 bases from J, leaving 8 bases between. Germline assignment: CDR1 SNHLY and CDR2 FYNNEI. CDR3 length equals 13 residues. The CDR3 DNA sequence: TGTGCCAGCAGTGAAGACGGGGGACAGCCCCAGCATTTT. It translates to CASSEDGGQPQHF.

The V and J genes are TRBV5-4 and TRBJ1-2; D call uncertain. CDR3 length equals 13 residues. V lost 2 bases and J 4 bases, leaving 9 bases between the germline ends. Germline CDR1 SGHNT, CDR2 YYREEE (reference sequence). CDR3 in DNA: TGTGCCAGCAGCTTTGAACGAACCTATGGCTACACCTTC. Protein product: CASSFERTYGYTF.

This clonotype was seen repeatedly, ten times or more. The chain is built from TRBV14 and TRBJ1-2; 8 nucleotides agree with TRBD1. Trimming took 2 bases from V and 5 from J; bases not matched to a gene: 10. The CDR3 is 16 amino acids. Germline lookup yields CDR1 SGHDN and CDR2 FVKESK. CDR3 protein: CASSQRGQATGYGYTF. The CDR3 nucleotides read TGTGCCAGCAGCCAACGGGGACAGGCCACTGGGTATGGCTACACCTTC.

This clonotype was seen more than once but under ten times. This chain connects TRBV12-3 or TRBV12-4 to TRBJ2-5, with D possibly matching TRBD2 (5 bases). The CDR3 runs to 16 residues. Between the trimmed V and J ends, which lost 4 bases and 4 bases, there was a span of 19 bases. The CDR3 nucleotides read TGTGCCAGCAGTTCCGCGGTCCCGGGATCAAGAGAGACCCAGTACTTC. Its protein product is CASSSAVPGSRETQYF.

The chain employs TRBV7-3 and TRBJ1-2; maybe TRBD1 (5 bases). CDR3 length: 15 amino acids. In germline, CDR1 is SGHTA, CDR2 FQGTGA. The V end was cut by 3 bases, the J end by 5 bases, with 16 bases between. CDR3 region: CASSFNGGGGYGYTF. For the CDR3, the DNA is TGTGCCAGCAGCTTCAACGGGGGGGGGGGATATGGCTACACCTTC.

The table lists this clonotype with a few counts. The chain joins TRBV20-1 to TRBJ1-4; D call uncertain. Trimming took off 6 bases at V and 5 bases at J, with 16 bases between the two ends. This CDR3 region has 14 residues. Germline assignment: CDR1 DFQATT and CDR2 SNEGSKA (reference sequence). The CDR3 loop is CSAAPRANNEKLFF. The CDR3 DNA reads as TGCAGTGCGGCCCCCCGTGCAAACAATGAAAAACTGTTTTTT.

This clonotype was counted between two and nine times. The rearrangement uses TRBV12-3 or TRBV12-4 and TRBJ2-7; 12 nucleotides line up with TRBD2. After removal of 3 bases from V and 0 bases from J, the junction contained 6 bases not matched to a gene. The CDR3 sequence is 17 residues long. The CDR3 DNA sequence: TGTGCCAGCAGTTTCGGACTAGCGGGGCCGAGCTCCTACGAGCAGTACTTC. This translates into CASSFGLAGPSSYEQYF.